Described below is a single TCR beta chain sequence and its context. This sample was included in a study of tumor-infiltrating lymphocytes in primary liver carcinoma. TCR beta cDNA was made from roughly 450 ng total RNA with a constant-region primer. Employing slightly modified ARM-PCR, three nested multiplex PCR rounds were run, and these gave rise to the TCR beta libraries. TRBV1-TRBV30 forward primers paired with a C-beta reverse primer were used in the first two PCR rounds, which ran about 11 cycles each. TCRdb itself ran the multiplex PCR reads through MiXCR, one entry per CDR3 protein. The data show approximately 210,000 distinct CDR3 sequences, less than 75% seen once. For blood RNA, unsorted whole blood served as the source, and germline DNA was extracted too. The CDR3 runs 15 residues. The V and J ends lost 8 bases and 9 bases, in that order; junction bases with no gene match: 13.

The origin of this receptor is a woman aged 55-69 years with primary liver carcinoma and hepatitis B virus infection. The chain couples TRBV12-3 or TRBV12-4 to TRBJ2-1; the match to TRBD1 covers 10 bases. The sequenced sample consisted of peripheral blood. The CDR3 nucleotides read TGTGCCAGCTCCCTTAGGGGGACAGGGGCTGTTGAGCAGTTCTTC. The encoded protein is CASSLRGTGAVEQFF.